This passage covers 24 T cell receptor beta chains from one sample sequenced in a study of blood T cell repertoires in COVID-19. TCRdb's table, derived via immunoSEQ multiplex PCR, lists solely in-frame clones and lacks some. The table lists 150,000 to 200,000 clones, roughly 79% of them singletons, with roughly 11% in the top ten. Material for sequencing was peripheral blood. All receptors derive from a woman aged 40 to 55 with COVID-19, enrolled during active disease.

In nucleotides, the CDR3 is TGTGCCAGCAGCCCTCTCGGGACAGGGAGGGAGACCCAGTACTTC. It translates to CASSPLGTGRETQYF. The chain joins TRBV7-8 to TRBJ2-5; 9 bases map to TRBD1. CDR3 length: 15 amino acids. From germline, CDR1 is SGHVS and CDR2 FQNEAQ. V shed 5 bases, J shed 5 bases, and the junction held 9 bases outside the gene matches.

This clone was seen a handful of times. The chain joins TRBV27 to TRBJ2-2, with 8 nucleotides matching TRBD2. Per germline, CDR1 MNHEY and CDR2 SMNVEV (reference sequence). The CDR3 has 18 residues. Trimming took 4 bases from V and 0 from J; bases not matched to a gene: 10. CDR3 bases: TGTGCCAGCAGTTGGGGCGGGGGGACTTCCGCGAACACCGGGGAGCTGTTTTTT. Translated: CASSWGGGTSANTGELFF.

This clone was counted only a few times. This sample includes further DNA sequences coding for the same CDR3. This chain links TRBV2 with TRBJ1-2, with D tentatively TRBD1 (6 bases). CDR3 length: 14 amino acids. From germline, CDR1 is SNHLY and CDR2 FYNNEI. V lost 1 base, J lost 5 bases, and 11 bases lay in between. The CDR3 loop reads CASSEGGRGYGYTF. The DNA of the CDR3 is TGTGCCAGCAGTGAAGGGGGGCGCGGTTATGGCTACACCTTC. Looking up the rest from reference TRBV2 and TRBJ1-2 gives the full variable domain: EPEVTQTPSHQVTQMGQEVILRCVPISNHLYFYWYRQILGQKVEFLVSFYNNEISEKSEIFDDQFSVERPDGSNFTLKIRSTKLEDSAMYFCASSEGGRGYGYTFGSGTRLTVV.

The chain employs TRBV3-1 (or the pseudogene TRBV3-2) and TRBJ2-2, with 8 nucleotides matching TRBD2. V shed 0 bases, J shed 7 bases, and the junction held 7 bases outside the gene matches. From germline, CDR1 is LGHDT and CDR2 YNNKEL (reference sequence). The CDR3 totals 16 residues. CDR3 in amino acids: CASSQDGVAGFGELFF. CDR3 nucleotide sequence: TGTGCCAGCAGCCAAGATGGGGTAGCGGGGTTCGGGGAGCTGTTTTTT.

This clone showed up just a few times. V and J are TRBV3-1 (or the pseudogene TRBV3-2) and TRBJ1-5; D gene uncertain. Trimming removed 1 base at V and 3 bases at J, with 4 bases between. The CDR3 has 13 residues. Germline V gene sequence: CDR1 LGHDT, CDR2 YNNKEL (reference sequence). The CDR3 DNA follows: TGTGCCAGCAGCCAAGCAGTCAATCAGCCCCAGCATTTT. Its translation: CASSQAVNQPQHF.

The J gene is TRBJ1-1, the V gene TRBV5-4; the D is unclear. The CDR3 consists of 15 residues. Trimming removed 4 bases from V and 2 bases from J, with 15 bases in between. CDR1 SGHNT and CDR2 YYREEE come from the germline V gene (reference sequence). CDR3 region: CASSRWANINTEAFF. CDR3 nucleotide sequence: TGTGCCAGCAGCAGGTGGGCGAATATAAACACTGAAGCTTTCTTT.

The rearrangement joins TRBV25-1 to TRBJ2-2; 12 nucleotides line up with TRBD1. V gave up 3 bases and J gave up 7 bases; unmatched junction bases: 6. CDR1 is MGHDK, CDR2 SYGVNS, per germline. The CDR3 contains 16 residues. CDR3 in DNA: TGTGCCAGCAGTGACCCGGGACAGGGGGCCGGCGGGGAGCTGTTTTTT. It is translated as CASSDPGQGAGGELFF.

The chain links TRBV6-6 to TRBJ1-1; 8 bases match TRBD1. The CDR3 covers 15 residues. Germline V gene sequence: CDR1 MNHNY, CDR2 SVGAGI (reference sequence). V trimming: 2 bases; J trimming: 7 bases; junction bases outside the gene matches: 9. The CDR3 protein is CASSYTQGAKGEAFF. The DNA of the CDR3 is TGTGCCAGCAGTTACACCCAGGGGGCGAAGGGTGAAGCTTTCTTT.

The V call is TRBV24-1, the J call TRBJ2-7; the D is unclear. The CDR3 is 13 residues long. The V gene's germline CDR1 is KGHDR and CDR2 SFDVKD. V shed 3 bases and J shed 0 bases, with 5 bases lying between them. The CDR3 region is CATSDQASYEQYF. CDR3 in DNA: TGTGCCACCAGTGATCAGGCCTCCTACGAGCAGTACTTC.

This chain connects TRBV11-2 to TRBJ1-2; D remains ambiguous. Germline V CDR1 and CDR2: SGHAT, FQNNGV. The CDR3 has 12 amino acids. V was cut by 5 bases and J by 12 bases, with 16 bases left in between. As DNA, the CDR3 is TGTGCCAGCAGCGATACAGTTGAAACGCACACCTTC. This gives the protein CASSDTVETHTF.

The rearrangement joins TRBV5-4 to TRBJ1-2; D gene ambiguous. Between the trimmed V and J ends, which lost 4 bases and 0 bases, there was a span of 13 bases. Germline V gene sequence: CDR1 SGHNT, CDR2 YYREEE (reference sequence). CDR3 length: 15 residues. The CDR3 DNA sequence: TGTGCCAGCAGCCCCCGCCAGGAGGCTAACTATGGCTACACCTTC. This sequence encodes CASSPRQEANYGYTF.

The gene calls are TRBV29-1 and TRBJ2-5; D gene ambiguous. V shed 6 bases and J shed 5 bases, with 10 bases lying between them. This CDR3 region has 11 residues. Germline V CDR1 and CDR2: SQVTM, ANQGSEA. The CDR3 loop reads CSVATQETQYF. The CDR3 nucleotides read TGCAGCGTGGCCACACAGGAGACCCAGTACTTC. Using reference TRBV29-1 and TRBJ2-5 for the parts outside the CDR3, the full variable domain is SAVISQKPSRDICQRGTSLTIQCQVDSQVTMMFWYRQQPGQSLTLIATANQGSEATYESGFVIDKFPISRPNLTFSTLTVSNMSPEDSSIYLCSVATQETQYFGPGTRLLVL.

The chain joins TRBV2 to TRBJ1-2; 7 positions agree with TRBD1. The trim removed 8 bases at V and 2 bases at J, leaving 5 bases unmatched. This CDR3 contains 13 residues. CDR1 and CDR2 from the germline V gene are SNHLY and FYNNEI. CDR3 amino acids: CASGETGNYGYTF. DNA for the CDR3: TGTGCCAGCGGAGAGACAGGGAACTATGGCTACACCTTC.

This clone was counted once. The rearrangement uses TRBV20-1 and TRBJ2-3; 8 bases match TRBD2. The V and J ends lost 3 bases and 0 bases, in that order; junction bases with no gene match: 5. The CDR3 extends over 15 amino acids. From germline, CDR1 is DFQATT and CDR2 SNEGSKA (reference sequence). The CDR3: CSASTLAGSTDTQYF. The CDR3 bases are TGCAGTGCTAGTACTTTAGCGGGGAGCACAGATACGCAGTATTTT.

The chain links TRBV7-9 to TRBJ2-7; weak D call: TRBD2 (6 bases). CDR3 length: 13 amino acids. The germline V gene has CDR1 SEHNR and CDR2 FQNEAQ (reference sequence). V gave up 0 bases and J gave up 4 bases, with 7 bases separating them. The chain's CDR3 is CASSLAGGYEQYV. CDR3 in DNA: TGTGCCAGCAGCTTAGCTGGGGGGTACGAGCAGTACGTC.

The chain couples TRBV18 to TRBJ2-1, with D uncertain. The V gene lost 2 bases and the J gene lost 14 bases, with 19 bases spanning the gap. CDR3 length: 14 amino acids. Per the germline V gene, CDR1 is KGHSH and CDR2 is LQKENI. The CDR3 here is CASSPTQRHASEFF. The CDR3 DNA sequence: TGTGCCAGCTCACCAACACAGAGACATGCCAGTGAGTTCTTC. The full variable domain, its missing parts supplied by reference TRBV18 and TRBJ2-1, is NAGVMQNPRHLVRRRGQEARLRCSPMKGHSHVYWYRQLPEEGLKFMVYLQKENIIDESGMPKERFSAEFPKEGPSILRIQQVVRGDSAAYFCASSPTQRHASEFFGPGTRLTVL.

The chain employs TRBV4-1 and TRBJ2-1; TRBD2 matches 9 bases. Germline V gene lookup returns CDR1 MGHRA and CDR2 YSYEKL. V lost 1 base and J lost 2; bases outside the gene matches: 6. This CDR3 comprises 17 residues. The chain's CDR3 is CASSQGPAGGAYNEQFF. The CDR3 DNA reads TGCGCCAGCAGCCAAGGGCCAGCGGGAGGCGCCTACAATGAGCAGTTCTTC.

The V and J genes are TRBV3-1 (or the pseudogene TRBV3-2) and TRBJ1-4; D call uncertain. The length of the CDR3 is 14 residues. Germline V gene lookup returns CDR1 LGHDT and CDR2 YNNKEL (reference sequence). Trimming removed 0 bases at V and 8 bases at J, with 10 bases between. Here the CDR3 DNA reads TGTGCCAGCAGCCAAGATCTGGCGGAAGAAAAACTGTTTTTT. Translation gives CASSQDLAEEKLFF.

This clone was seen only a few times. The rearrangement joins TRBV6-6 to TRBJ2-1; 9 bases match TRBD2. Trimming removed 1 base from V and 6 bases from J; junction bases left unmatched: 7. Germline CDR1 reads MNHNY; CDR2 reads SVGAGI (reference sequence). The CDR3 loop spans 16 amino acids. CDR3 nucleotide sequence: TGTGCCAGCAGTTACTTTCGCGGGAGGGCCGGCAATGAGCAGTTCTTC. Translated, it gives CASSYFRGRAGNEQFF.

The gene calls are TRBV12-3 or TRBV12-4 and TRBJ1-3; the D is unclear. V lost 5 bases and J lost 4, with 9 bases in between. The CDR3 is 13 residues long. This CDR3 reads CASSGDGGNTIYF. Written as DNA, the CDR3 is TGTGCCAGCAGTGGAGACGGGGGAAACACCATATATTTT.

This clone appeared a single time. The chain recombines TRBV5-6 with TRBJ1-5; D remains ambiguous. The V end was cut by 2 bases, the J end by 7 bases, with 10 bases between. Germline V gene data show CDR1 as SGHDT and CDR2 as YYEEEE. The CDR3 sequence is 13 residues long. CDR3 protein: CASSLQWEQPQHF. CDR3 bases: TGTGCCAGCAGCTTACAGTGGGAGCAGCCCCAGCATTTT.

The CDR3 DNA is TGTGCCAGCAGCTTGGGCAGCGGGAGCGGGGTAGATACGCAGTATTTT. Encoded protein: CASSLGSGSGVDTQYF. The V call is TRBV7-9, the J call TRBJ2-3; TRBD2 aligns across 8 bases. Germline assignment: CDR1 SEHNR and CDR2 FQNEAQ (reference sequence). The CDR3 runs to 16 residues. V lost 3 bases to trimming and J lost 5 bases; unmatched junction nucleotides: 10.

Points on this clone: One junction end does not reproduce the germline sequence, and a read error may be involved. The rearrangement joins TRBV12-3 or TRBV12-4 to TRBJ1-1; D is unresolved. The CDR3 spans 13 residues. CDR3 coding DNA: TGTGCCGGCAGTCCCCTTGGGGAGGGTGTAGCTTTCTTT. Translated: CAGSPLGEGVAFF.

The gene calls are TRBV10-3 and TRBJ2-7; possibly TRBD1 for D (7 bases). This CDR3 has 12 amino acids. V shed 10 bases and J shed 4 bases, with 14 bases lying between them. Germline-derived CDR1 and CDR2 are ENHRY and SYGVKD. Here the CDR3 DNA reads TGTGCCACGGGGGACAGATCGTACGAGCAGTACTTC. Translating gives CATGDRSYEQYF.